This is a list of T cell receptor beta chains from one sample in a study of T-cell memory formation after mild COVID-19. MiXCR, run by TCRdb on the 5' RACE reads, gives a single entry per CDR3 protein. The sample yields about 150,000 distinct CDR3 sequences, approximately 14% seen once. Sequenced sample: PBMCs or a T cell subset sorted from them (not recorded which). Receptor source: an adult woman who had mild COVID-19 (a few samples of this study predate the infection). Cell type and time point are not known. Both conserved end residues are part of each CDR3. A row's size may be missing; if present it is once, few, many or a size class.

v_gene,j_gene,abundance,CDR3aa
TRBV11-3,TRBJ2-7,.,CASSLGMAAYEQYF
TRBV5-1,TRBJ2-3,few,CASSLKGTSGVGAYTDTQYF
TRBV4-3,TRBJ2-1,few,CASSQGLSGVYNEQFF
TRBV6-6,TRBJ2-5,few,CASGSGGAGETQYF
TRBV9,TRBJ2-7,.,CASSDRDRGYEQYF
TRBV7-8,TRBJ1-1,.,CASSSRVSTGGRTEAFF
TRBV7-3,TRBJ2-3,.,CASRSGTLPTDTQYF
TRBV9,TRBJ1-3,.,CASSVDRPRAGNTIYF
TRBV5-4,TRBJ2-6,.,CASSGRGANVLTF
TRBV10-3,TRBJ2-3,few,CAISDSGGKSHTDTQYF
TRBV5-1,TRBJ1-4,.,CASREGTGGEKLFF
TRBV5-8,TRBJ2-1,few,CASSLVPSYNEQFF
TRBV10-3,TRBJ2-7,few,CAISDWREGSYEQYF
TRBV12-3/TRBV12-4,TRBJ2-7,few,CASSPGQGYGEYF
TRBV6-2/TRBV6-3,TRBJ2-7,.,CASSYEGWSAPNYEQYF
TRBV12-3/TRBV12-4,TRBJ1-4,.,CASSSGALNEKLFF
TRBV28,TRBJ2-7,many,CASRATGITYEQYF
TRBV3-1,TRBJ2-7,.,CASSQVSGEQYF
TRBV9,TRBJ1-1,.,CASSARTGEVRGTEAFF
TRBV12-3/TRBV12-4,TRBJ2-6,.,CASSLQVANVLTF
TRBV30,TRBJ1-1,few,CAWSRNFEAFF
TRBV12-3/TRBV12-4,TRBJ2-7,few,CASSPGPPREQYF
TRBV4-3,TRBJ2-2,few,CASSQEIRAWGPGELFF
TRBV7-9,TRBJ2-5,.,CASSLPLRGREKETQYF
TRBV5-4,TRBJ2-1,.,CASGSGRANEQFF
TRBV19,TRBJ1-5,many,CASSQGLDQPQHF
TRBV12-3/TRBV12-4,TRBJ2-5,.,CASSPLGGSETQYF
TRBV5-1,TRBJ1-1,many,CASSLGTNTEAFF
TRBV7-9,TRBJ2-1,few,CASSVTSGTYNEQFF
TRBV29-1,TRBJ1-1,.,CSVGLGQGTEAFF
TRBV20-1,TRBJ2-7,few,CSARGPDYRSEQYF
TRBV6-4,TRBJ2-1,.,CASSEFGEYNEQFF
TRBV11-1,TRBJ2-3,few,CASSSTEDTQYF